A selection of T cell receptor beta chains follows, all from one sample in a study of T cell responses to AZD1222 COVID-19 vaccine. Using immunoSEQ multiplex PCR, the repertoire was profiled, and TCRdb retains in-frame clones only, with some absent. This sample has roughly 120,000 clones, with roughly 90% found just once. The source material was peripheral blood, sampled 28 days after the second AZD1222 dose. The receptor set was obtained from an adult who received the AZD1222 COVID-19 vaccine. CDR3s include the opening cysteine and the closing phenylalanine or tryptophan. The D gene is left open where the match is weak. A clone size is listed for some rows: how often the clone was seen (once, few, many), or a class if it is expanded.

v_call: TRBV28
j_call: TRBJ2-3
clone_size: -
d_call: -
cdr3_nt: TGTGCCAGCAACGATATCGATCGGGGGAACGTATATACGCAGTATTTT
cdr3_aa: CASNDIDRGNVYTQYF

v_call: TRBV7-9
j_call: TRBJ1-3
clone_size: -
d_call: -
cdr3_nt: TGTGCCAGCAGCAAAGTTGATGGGAGGGTATATGGAAACACCATATATTTT
cdr3_aa: CASSKVDGRVYGNTIYF

v_call: TRBV5-4
j_call: TRBJ1-2
clone_size: once
d_call: TRBD1
cdr3_nt: TGTGCCAGCAGCTTGGAACCCAACCCAACAGGGGCAGTATATGGCTACACCTTC
cdr3_aa: CASSLEPNPTGAVYGYTF

v_call: TRBV5-1
j_call: TRBJ1-6
clone_size: -
d_call: TRBD1
cdr3_nt: TGCGCCAGCAGCTTGGCCGACAGGGGGCTTAATTCACCCCTCCACTTT
cdr3_aa: CASSLADRGLNSPLHF

v_call: TRBV19
j_call: TRBJ1-6
clone_size: few
d_call: TRBD1
cdr3_nt: TGTGCCAGTAGTATCGGGACAGGGGATTCACCCCTCCACTTT
cdr3_aa: CASSIGTGDSPLHF

v_call: TRBV29-1
j_call: TRBJ2-5
clone_size: -
d_call: TRBD1
cdr3_nt: TGCAGCGCGTACAGGGGCACTAAAGGGGAGACCCAGTACTTC
cdr3_aa: CSAYRGTKGETQYF

v_call: TRBV6-6
j_call: TRBJ1-3
clone_size: -
d_call: -
cdr3_nt: TGTGCCAGCAGTTCCCCAGGGAGCGCCTCTGGAAACACCATATATTTT
cdr3_aa: CASSSPGSASGNTIYF

v_call: TRBV7-2
j_call: TRBJ1-2
clone_size: -
d_call: TRBD1
cdr3_nt: TGTGCCAGCTCCCGCCCATACAGGGGGCAGGGTGGCTACACCTTC
cdr3_aa: CASSRPYRGQGGYTF

v_call: TRBV15
j_call: TRBJ1-1
clone_size: -
d_call: -
cdr3_nt: TGTGCCACCAGCAGAGATCTGACTAATGAAGCTTTCTTT
cdr3_aa: CATSRDLTNEAFF

v_call: TRBV19
j_call: TRBJ1-3
clone_size: -
d_call: TRBD1
cdr3_nt: TGTGCCAGTAGTATACAGGGGGCGTCGGGAAACACCATATATTTT
cdr3_aa: CASSIQGASGNTIYF

v_call: TRBV10-1
j_call: TRBJ2-3
clone_size: once
d_call: TRBD2
cdr3_nt: TGCGCCAGCAGTGACGCCCTAGCGGCTAACACAGATACGCAGTATTTT
cdr3_aa: CASSDALAANTDTQYF

v_call: TRBV28
j_call: TRBJ1-2
clone_size: -
d_call: -
cdr3_nt: TGTGCCAGCAGGCCTCAGGGGAGGGGCTATGGCTACACCTTC
cdr3_aa: CASRPQGRGYGYTF

v_call: TRBV19
j_call: TRBJ1-2
clone_size: -
d_call: -
cdr3_nt: TGTGCCAGTGCTACCCCCTACCCGGGGAACTATGGCTACACCTTC
cdr3_aa: CASATPYPGNYGYTF

v_call: TRBV2
j_call: TRBJ1-4
clone_size: -
d_call: -
cdr3_nt: TGTGCCAGCAGTGAGGGACGTAGGGAAAAACTGTTTTTT
cdr3_aa: CASSEGRREKLFF

v_call: TRBV3-1/TRBV3-2
j_call: TRBJ1-1
clone_size: -
d_call: -
cdr3_nt: TGTGCCAGCAGCCAGGCACAGGGAGGTACTGAAGCTTTCTTT
cdr3_aa: CASSQAQGGTEAFF

v_call: TRBV5-8
j_call: TRBJ2-7
clone_size: -
d_call: -
cdr3_nt: TGTGCCAGCAGCTTTAAAGGGGCGACGTACGAGCAGTACTTC
cdr3_aa: CASSFKGATYEQYF

v_call: TRBV6-5
j_call: TRBJ1-1
clone_size: -
d_call: -
cdr3_nt: TGTGCCAGCAGTCCCCCTAGAGGGATGAACACTGAAGCTTTCTTT
cdr3_aa: CASSPPRGMNTEAFF

v_call: TRBV5-1
j_call: TRBJ2-2
clone_size: -
d_call: -
cdr3_nt: TGCGCCAGCAGCTTTCGGAGCACCGGGGAGCTGTTTTTT
cdr3_aa: CASSFRSTGELFF

v_call: TRBV9
j_call: TRBJ2-1
clone_size: -
d_call: -
cdr3_nt: TGTGCCAGCAGCCCCATGGGGGGCAATGAGCAGTTCTTC
cdr3_aa: CASSPMGGNEQFF

v_call: TRBV15
j_call: TRBJ2-7
clone_size: -
d_call: TRBD1
cdr3_nt: TGTGCCACCAGCAGAGCGCCGGGACAGGGTTCTTACGAGCAGTACTTC
cdr3_aa: CATSRAPGQGSYEQYF

v_call: TRBV6-6
j_call: TRBJ1-4
clone_size: once
d_call: -
cdr3_nt: TGTGCCACTCTTTTTGGGGAAAAACTGTTTTTT
cdr3_aa: CATLFGEKLFF

v_call: TRBV5-5
j_call: TRBJ1-5
clone_size: -
d_call: TRBD1
cdr3_nt: TGTGCCAGCAGCTTCCGGACAGGCGGGCGCAATCAGCCCCAGCATTTT
cdr3_aa: CASSFRTGGRNQPQHF

v_call: TRBV28
j_call: TRBJ1-2
clone_size: -
d_call: -
cdr3_nt: TGTGCCAGCAGTCCAGAGCAGTTCTATGGCTACACCTTC
cdr3_aa: CASSPEQFYGYTF

v_call: TRBV11-1
j_call: TRBJ2-1
clone_size: -
d_call: -
cdr3_nt: TGTGCCAGCAGCTTGGAAAGAAACTCCTACAATGAGCAGTTCTTC
cdr3_aa: CASSLERNSYNEQFF

v_call: TRBV11-2
j_call: TRBJ2-1
clone_size: -
d_call: TRBD1
cdr3_nt: TGTGCCAGCAGCTTAGTCCCCGGGACAGGTATCATCCACAATGAGCAGTTCTTC
cdr3_aa: CASSLVPGTGIIHNEQFF

v_call: TRBV6-4
j_call: TRBJ1-2
clone_size: -
d_call: -
cdr3_nt: TGTGCCAGCAGTGACTGCGCAGGGGTTGGATATGGCTACACCTTC
cdr3_aa: CASSDCAGVGYGYTF

v_call: TRBV27
j_call: TRBJ1-6
clone_size: -
d_call: TRBD1
cdr3_nt: TGTGCCAGCAGTTTACGGTGGACAGGGGCCTCACCCCTCCACTTT
cdr3_aa: CASSLRWTGASPLHF

v_call: TRBV27
j_call: TRBJ2-3
clone_size: -
d_call: TRBD2
cdr3_nt: TGTGCCAGCAGTTTACTAGCGGGAGAAGATACGCAGTATTTT
cdr3_aa: CASSLLAGEDTQYF

v_call: TRBV6-2/TRBV6-3
j_call: TRBJ1-5
clone_size: -
d_call: TRBD1
cdr3_nt: TGTGCCAGCAGTTATGTACAGGGGAAACAGCCCCAGCATTTT
cdr3_aa: CASSYVQGKQPQHF

v_call: TRBV28
j_call: TRBJ2-7
clone_size: -
d_call: TRBD1
cdr3_nt: TGTGCCAGCAGTTTACTCGGGACAGGGAGGTACGAGCAGTACTTC
cdr3_aa: CASSLLGTGRYEQYF

v_call: TRBV5-1
j_call: TRBJ1-1
clone_size: -
d_call: TRBD1
cdr3_nt: TGCGCCAGCAGCCCTCCGGACAGGGGCACTGAAGCTTTCTTT
cdr3_aa: CASSPPDRGTEAFF

v_call: TRBV28
j_call: TRBJ1-6
clone_size: -
d_call: TRBD1
cdr3_nt: TGTGCCAGCAGTTTAGGGGACAGGAATAATTCACCCCTCCACTTT
cdr3_aa: CASSLGDRNNSPLHF

v_call: TRBV28
j_call: TRBJ2-1
clone_size: -
d_call: -
cdr3_nt: TGTGCCAGCAGTTTAACCCAGAACGGGAATGAGCAGTTCTTC
cdr3_aa: CASSLTQNGNEQFF

v_call: TRBV5-6
j_call: TRBJ1-1
clone_size: -
d_call: -
cdr3_nt: TGTGCCAGCAGCTTGCAGCGACAGGAAAAAGCTTTCTTT
cdr3_aa: CASSLQRQEKAFF

v_call: TRBV6-6
j_call: TRBJ1-1
clone_size: -
d_call: -
cdr3_nt: TGTGCCAGCAGTTACTCGATGGGAAACACTGAAGCTTTCTTT
cdr3_aa: CASSYSMGNTEAFF

v_call: TRBV5-1
j_call: TRBJ2-7
clone_size: -
d_call: TRBD1
cdr3_nt: TGCGCCAGCAGCTTGCAGAGCGACAGGGGGTACGAGCAGTACTTC
cdr3_aa: CASSLQSDRGYEQYF

v_call: TRBV10-2
j_call: TRBJ2-2
clone_size: -
d_call: -
cdr3_nt: TGCGCCAGCAGTGCTCCCGGGGAGCTGTTTTTT
cdr3_aa: CASSAPGELFF

v_call: TRBV5-1
j_call: TRBJ1-5
clone_size: -
d_call: -
cdr3_nt: TGCGCCAGCAGAAGGGACACATCTAGCAATCAGCCCCAGCATTTT
cdr3_aa: CASRRDTSSNQPQHF

v_call: TRBV3-1/TRBV3-2
j_call: TRBJ2-3
clone_size: -
d_call: TRBD2
cdr3_nt: TGTGCCAGCAGCCCGCTAGCGGAAGGAACAGATACGCAGTATTTT
cdr3_aa: CASSPLAEGTDTQYF

v_call: TRBV11-3
j_call: TRBJ2-7
clone_size: -
d_call: TRBD2
cdr3_nt: TGTGCCAGCAGCTTAGGAAAAGTGGCGGGGGACTACGAGCAGTACTTC
cdr3_aa: CASSLGKVAGDYEQYF